A selection of T cell receptor beta chains follows, all from one sample in a study of blood T cells in healthy people across ages. From the 5' RACE reads, TCRdb called clonotypes with MiXCR, one entry per CDR3 protein. The sample lists under 1,100,000 distinct CDR3 sequences, under 30% occurring once. Another study also made use of these data, one on T cells of mothers and their children.

Specimen: blood. These receptors originate from a girl under 10 years old in good health. CDR3s include the opening cysteine and the closing phenylalanine or tryptophan. D genes are given only for firm matches. For some rows the clone size is stated as once, few or many, or as a class when expanded; others skip it.

d_gene,j_gene,abundance,v_gene,CDR3aa,CDR3nt
.,TRBJ1-5,.,TRBV15,CATSREGAVQPQHF,TGTGCCACCAGCAGGGAGGGAGCGGTTCAGCCCCAGCATTTT
.,TRBJ2-7,few,TRBV29-1,CSVVSGGLYEQYF,TGCAGCGTTGTCTCAGGGGGACTCTACGAGCAGTACTTC
.,TRBJ1-1,few,TRBV2,CASSETSEAFF,TGTGCCAGCAGTGAGACTTCTGAAGCTTTCTTT
.,TRBJ2-1,few,TRBV5-1,CASSPDGGAYNEQFF,TGCGCCAGCAGCCCCGACGGCGGGGCGTACAATGAGCAGTTCTTC
.,TRBJ1-3,few,TRBV4-1,CACGTSNTIYF,TGCGCCTGCGGGACTTCAAACACCATATATTTT
.,TRBJ2-5,.,TRBV28,CASSLLESGRETQYF,TGTGCCAGCAGTTTGCTGGAAAGCGGGCGAGAGACCCAGTACTTC
.,TRBJ2-7,.,TRBV9,CASSRSGISYEQYF,TGTGCCAGCAGCCGTTCAGGGATTTCCTACGAGCAGTACTTC
TRBD2,TRBJ2-7,.,TRBV12-3/TRBV12-4,CASSLGREGSYEQYF,TGTGCCAGCAGTTTGGGGCGGGAGGGTAGCTACGAGCAGTACTTC
.,TRBJ1-1,.,TRBV3-1,CASSPRTEGMNTEAFF,TGTGCCAGCAGCCCTCGGACAGAAGGGATGAACACTGAAGCTTTCTTT
TRBD1,TRBJ2-7,many,TRBV7-9,CASSLMDRPAYEQYF,TGTGCCAGCAGCCTGATGGACAGGCCAGCCTACGAGCAGTACTTC
.,TRBJ1-1,few,TRBV29-1,CSAGGDDSSQGAEAFF,TGCAGCGCTGGGGGAGACGACAGCTCTCAGGGAGCGGAAGCTTTCTTT
.,TRBJ2-3,.,TRBV12-3/TRBV12-4,CASSLRWEQDTQYF,TGTGCCAGCAGTTTAAGATGGGAGCAAGATACGCAGTATTTT
TRBD2,TRBJ2-1,few,TRBV29-1,CSVDAGGLNEQFF,TGCAGCGTTGATGCGGGAGGGCTGAATGAGCAGTTCTTC
TRBD1,TRBJ2-7,.,TRBV12-5,CASGFDRVEQYF,TGTGCTAGTGGCTTCGACAGGGTCGAGCAGTACTTC
.,TRBJ2-5,.,TRBV7-9,CARSLVTREEETQYF,TGTGCCAGAAGCTTAGTAACCAGGGAGGAGGAGACCCAGTACTTC
.,TRBJ2-5,few,TRBV28,CASISRTANQETQYF,TGTGCCAGCATTTCCCGGACAGCGAACCAAGAGACCCAGTACTTC
.,TRBJ2-5,few,TRBV19,CASSPSAGWGLTQYF,TGTGCCAGTAGCCCCTCGGCAGGGTGGGGCCTGACCCAGTACTTC
TRBD2,TRBJ2-7,.,TRBV4-1,CASSQPSGRADYEQYF,TGCGCCAGCAGCCAACCTAGCGGGAGGGCCGACTACGAGCAGTACTTC
TRBD2,TRBJ2-3,.,TRBV27,CASSLATSGTDTQYF,TGTGCCAGCAGTTTGGCTACTAGCGGCACAGATACGCAGTATTTT
.,TRBJ1-2,.,TRBV13,CASSLKIGGLYGYTF,TGTGCCAGCAGCTTAAAGATTGGGGGGCTCTATGGCTACACCTTC
TRBD1,TRBJ2-7,few,TRBV4-1,CASSQRPRTGVNEQYF,TGCGCCAGCAGCCAAAGGCCGCGGACAGGGGTGAACGAGCAGTACTTC
TRBD2,TRBJ2-5,.,TRBV2,CASSEYSAGGYETQYF,TGTGCCAGCAGTGAATACTCGGCGGGGGGGTACGAGACCCAGTACTTC
TRBD1,TRBJ2-1,few,TRBV29-1,CSVELDRVGWDEQFF,TGCAGCGTTGAACTGGACAGGGTGGGTTGGGATGAGCAGTTCTTC
TRBD2,TRBJ2-5,few,TRBV6-5,CASNSPLHRDYQETQYF,TGTGCCAGCAATTCTCCCCTGCATCGGGACTATCAAGAGACCCAGTACTTC
TRBD2,TRBJ2-7,.,TRBV13,CASSGTSGGSTYEQYF,TGTGCCAGCAGCGGGACTAGCGGGGGGTCCACCTACGAGCAGTACTTC
TRBD2,TRBJ2-1,.,TRBV5-1,CASSLVPSGGNYYNEQFF,TGCGCCAGCAGCTTGGTCCCTAGCGGGGGCAACTACTACAATGAGCAGTTCTTC
.,TRBJ1-4,few,TRBV20-1,CLAPTNEKLFF,TGCCTGGCACCAACTAATGAAAAACTGTTTTTT
.,TRBJ1-6,few,TRBV28,CASSLYSWGSGNSPLHF,TGTGCCAGCAGTTTATACTCGTGGGGCAGTGGGAATTCACCCCTCCACTTT
TRBD1,TRBJ1-5,.,TRBV28,CASRETGGGYQPQHF,TGTGCCAGCAGGGAGACAGGGGGAGGTTATCAGCCCCAGCATTTT
TRBD1,TRBJ2-5,few,TRBV7-9,CASSEGQEETQYF,TGTGCCAGCAGCGAGGGACAGGAGGAGACCCAGTACTTC
TRBD1,TRBJ2-7,.,TRBV7-2,CASSLNRGQGYEQYF,TGTGCCAGCAGCTTAAACAGGGGGCAAGGTTACGAGCAGTACTTC
.,TRBJ2-5,few,TRBV7-3,CASSLDPETQETQYF,TGTGCCAGCAGCTTAGATCCGGAAACCCAAGAGACCCAGTACTTC
.,TRBJ2-3,few,TRBV5-1,CASSKRTQGVGTDTQYF,TGCGCCAGCAGTAAAAGGACCCAAGGGGTGGGCACAGATACGCAGTATTTT
TRBD2,TRBJ2-7,.,TRBV4-3,CASSQDLAGGPYEQYF,TGCGCCAGCAGCCAAGATTTAGCGGGGGGGCCCTACGAGCAGTACTTC